The rows below give T cell receptor beta chains drawn from one sample of a study of blood T cells in healthy people across ages. TCRdb used MiXCR to reprocess the 5' RACE reads, holding one entry per CDR3 protein. The top ten hold about 6.7% of the sample, which has 1,500,000 or so distinct CDR3 sequences, 59% seen once. The sequenced sample was blood. These receptors originate from a man between 18 and 29 years old in good health. Each CDR3 is given with its conserved first and last residue. The D gene is left open where the match is weak. The size entry is marked missing in some rows and otherwise reads once, few, many or a size class.

J gene: TRBJ1-4; clone size: NA; D gene: NA; V gene: TRBV27; CDR3 DNA: TGTGCCAGCAGCCAGACACAAGGGGGTGAAAAACTGTTTTTT; CDR3 protein: CASSQTQGGEKLFF
J gene: TRBJ1-6; clone size: few; D gene: TRBD1; V gene: TRBV6-2/TRBV6-3; CDR3 DNA: TGTGCCAGCAGTTACCCACACAGGGGTAATTCACCCCTCCACTTT; CDR3 protein: CASSYPHRGNSPLHF
J gene: TRBJ2-7; clone size: NA; D gene: TRBD2; V gene: TRBV12-3/TRBV12-4; CDR3 DNA: TGTGCCAGCAGTTTGCGGGAGTCCCACGAGCAGTACTTC; CDR3 protein: CASSLRESHEQYF
J gene: TRBJ2-7; clone size: NA; D gene: NA; V gene: TRBV6-1; CDR3 DNA: TGTGCCAGCAGTGATTGGGCCAGAACCTACGAGCAGTACTTC; CDR3 protein: CASSDWARTYEQYF
J gene: TRBJ2-3; clone size: NA; D gene: NA; V gene: TRBV29-1; CDR3 DNA: TGCAGCGTTGAAGATCCCACAGGGTACCGCACAGATACGCAGTATTTT; CDR3 protein: CSVEDPTGYRTDTQYF
J gene: TRBJ1-5; clone size: few; D gene: NA; V gene: TRBV7-2; CDR3 DNA: TGTGCCAGCAGCTTAATGGTCACGGGGCAGCCCCAGCATTTT; CDR3 protein: CASSLMVTGQPQHF
J gene: TRBJ2-1; clone size: few; D gene: NA; V gene: TRBV7-2; CDR3 DNA: TGTGCCAGCAGCTTAGATAGGGGCGTGTGGAGTGAGCAGTTCTTC; CDR3 protein: CASSLDRGVWSEQFF
J gene: TRBJ2-5; clone size: NA; D gene: NA; V gene: TRBV27; CDR3 DNA: TGTGCCAGCAGTTTATACTTGAGAGAGACCCAGTACTTC; CDR3 protein: CASSLYLRETQYF
J gene: TRBJ2-1; clone size: many; D gene: NA; V gene: TRBV20-1; CDR3 DNA: TGCAGTGCTAGAGCCGACCTCGGAAGATCCTACAATGAGCAGTTCTTC; CDR3 protein: CSARADLGRSYNEQFF
J gene: TRBJ2-1; clone size: NA; D gene: TRBD2; V gene: TRBV7-9; CDR3 DNA: TGTGCCAGCAGCTTAGTCTGGCGGGAGGGCCACAATGAGCAGTTCTTC; CDR3 protein: CASSLVWREGHNEQFF
J gene: TRBJ1-2; clone size: NA; D gene: TRBD1; V gene: TRBV6-5; CDR3 DNA: TGTGCCAGCAGTCACCCCGGACAGGGGAACGGCTACACCTTC; CDR3 protein: CASSHPGQGNGYTF
J gene: TRBJ2-7; clone size: NA; D gene: NA; V gene: TRBV20-1; CDR3 DNA: TGCAGTACTAGACCTACAGGGACAACCTACGAGCAGTACTTC; CDR3 protein: CSTRPTGTTYEQYF
J gene: TRBJ2-3; clone size: NA; D gene: NA; V gene: TRBV11-2; CDR3 DNA: TGTACCAGCAGCCTACAGGGCACACCCAAAGATACGCAGTATTTT; CDR3 protein: CTSSLQGTPKDTQYF
J gene: TRBJ1-1; clone size: once; D gene: NA; V gene: TRBV5-1; CDR3 DNA: TGCGCCAGCAGCACAACCCCTTCGACAGTGCTGAACACTGAAGCTTTCTTT; CDR3 protein: CASSTTPSTVLNTEAFF
J gene: TRBJ2-1; clone size: few; D gene: TRBD2; V gene: TRBV29-1; CDR3 DNA: TGCAGCGTTGAATTTCTAGCGGGAGTAAAGAATGAGCAGTTCTTC; CDR3 protein: CSVEFLAGVKNEQFF
J gene: TRBJ2-4; clone size: NA; D gene: TRBD2; V gene: TRBV4-2; CDR3 DNA: TGTGCCAGCAGCCAGGTCGGGAGGACGGACATTCAGTACTTC; CDR3 protein: CASSQVGRTDIQYF
J gene: TRBJ2-3; clone size: few; D gene: NA; V gene: TRBV20-1; CDR3 DNA: TGCAGTGCTAGAGACCCCGTCCATACGCAGTATTTT; CDR3 protein: CSARDPVHTQYF
J gene: TRBJ2-3; clone size: NA; D gene: NA; V gene: TRBV4-2; CDR3 DNA: TGTGCCAGCAGCCAGCCACCTGGAAGGGGCACCCCTAGCACAGATACGCAGTATTTT; CDR3 protein: CASSQPPGRGTPSTDTQYF
J gene: TRBJ2-5; clone size: NA; D gene: NA; V gene: TRBV20-1; CDR3 DNA: TGCAGTGCTAAGATAACCGGGGGGCCCCAAGAGACCCAGTACTTC; CDR3 protein: CSAKITGGPQETQYF
J gene: TRBJ2-7; clone size: few; D gene: TRBD2; V gene: TRBV10-3; CDR3 DNA: TGTGCCATCAGTCGAGCGGGAGGGCAGGTCGAGCAGTACTTC; CDR3 protein: CAISRAGGQVEQYF
J gene: TRBJ2-2; clone size: NA; D gene: NA; V gene: TRBV3-1; CDR3 DNA: TGTGCCAGCAGCCAAGTGGCGCGGGCCGGGGAGCTGTTTTTT; CDR3 protein: CASSQVARAGELFF
J gene: TRBJ1-2; clone size: NA; D gene: NA; V gene: TRBV20-1; CDR3 DNA: TGCAGTGCTAGTGGCCAGACCTATGGCTACACCTTC; CDR3 protein: CSASGQTYGYTF
J gene: TRBJ1-5; clone size: NA; D gene: TRBD1; V gene: TRBV20-1; CDR3 DNA: TGCAGTGCCACAGACAGGGCTCATCAGCCCCAGCATTTT; CDR3 protein: CSATDRAHQPQHF
J gene: TRBJ1-2; clone size: NA; D gene: NA; V gene: TRBV2; CDR3 DNA: TGTGCCAGCACTGTACAGGGCCTACCTAACTATGGCTACACCTTC; CDR3 protein: CASTVQGLPNYGYTF
J gene: TRBJ1-2; clone size: NA; D gene: NA; V gene: TRBV7-9; CDR3 DNA: TGTGCCAGCAGCCCGGAGACAGTATCATATGGCTACACCTTC; CDR3 protein: CASSPETVSYGYTF
J gene: TRBJ1-5; clone size: NA; D gene: NA; V gene: TRBV7-9; CDR3 DNA: TGTGCCAGCAGCTTATCCGGGGAGACTCAGCCCCAGCATTTT; CDR3 protein: CASSLSGETQPQHF
J gene: TRBJ2-6; clone size: NA; D gene: NA; V gene: TRBV12-3/TRBV12-4; CDR3 DNA: TGTGCCAGCACAATGAAGGCCGTAGGGGCCAACGTCCTGACTTTC; CDR3 protein: CASTMKAVGANVLTF
J gene: TRBJ2-6; clone size: NA; D gene: TRBD2; V gene: TRBV27; CDR3 DNA: TGTGCCAGCAGTTCGACTAGCGGGAGTTTAGGGGCCAACGTCCTGACTTTC; CDR3 protein: CASSSTSGSLGANVLTF
J gene: TRBJ2-6; clone size: NA; D gene: TRBD1; V gene: TRBV20-1; CDR3 DNA: TGCAGTGCTGACAGGGGCTCTGGGGCCAACGTCCTGACTTTC; CDR3 protein: CSADRGSGANVLTF
J gene: TRBJ2-7; clone size: NA; D gene: NA; V gene: TRBV9; CDR3 DNA: TGTGCCAGCAGCGTAGGCGGCAGTGTGATTGAGCAGTACTTC; CDR3 protein: CASSVGGSVIEQYF
J gene: TRBJ1-1; clone size: few; D gene: NA; V gene: TRBV7-2; CDR3 DNA: TGTGCCAGCAGCCCCTGGGCAAACACTGAAGCTTTCTTT; CDR3 protein: CASSPWANTEAFF
J gene: TRBJ2-3; clone size: few; D gene: TRBD1; V gene: TRBV12-3/TRBV12-4; CDR3 DNA: TGTGCCAGCAGTTTGAGGGGACAGGCCCAGGCAGATACGCAGTATTTT; CDR3 protein: CASSLRGQAQADTQYF
J gene: TRBJ1-5; clone size: NA; D gene: TRBD1; V gene: TRBV7-6; CDR3 DNA: TGTGCCAGCAGCTCGACAGGGGATAGCAATCAGCCCCAGCATTTT; CDR3 protein: CASSSTGDSNQPQHF
J gene: TRBJ2-2; clone size: NA; D gene: TRBD2; V gene: TRBV20-1; CDR3 DNA: TGCAGTGCTACACCCGAGCGGGGAATGAACACCGGGGAGCTGTTTTTT; CDR3 protein: CSATPERGMNTGELFF
J gene: TRBJ2-1; clone size: NA; D gene: TRBD2; V gene: TRBV20-1; CDR3 DNA: TGCAGTGCTAGTCTCCCCGGGGGGGAGAACAATGAGCAGTTCTTC; CDR3 protein: CSASLPGGENNEQFF
J gene: TRBJ1-1; clone size: few; D gene: NA; V gene: TRBV4-1; CDR3 DNA: TGCGCCAGCAGCCAAGGGGCGGGAGCTTTCTTT; CDR3 protein: CASSQGAGAFF
J gene: TRBJ1-1; clone size: NA; D gene: NA; V gene: TRBV27; CDR3 DNA: TGTGCCAGCAACAACATAAGGGGGACTGAAGCTTTCTTT; CDR3 protein: CASNNIRGTEAFF
J gene: TRBJ1-1; clone size: NA; D gene: NA; V gene: TRBV4-1; CDR3 DNA: TGCGCCAGCAGCCCTATACAGGGAAGGAACACTGAAGCTTTCTTT; CDR3 protein: CASSPIQGRNTEAFF